One and the same sample provided the 32 T cell receptor beta chains below, sequenced in a study of T cells in Graves' hyperthyroidism and ophthalmopathy. Amplified TCR beta CDR3 regions derived from RNA transcripts. HTBI primers were used for first-round RT-PCR of the TCR CDR3. TCRdb reanalysed the multiplex PCR reads using MiXCR and keeps one entry per CDR3 protein. Of some 770,000 distinct CDR3 sequences listed, roughly 17% are singletons. Sample: blood. The receptor source for this set is a man younger than 35 with Graves' hyperthyroidism.

CDR3 protein: CSARGTSGDQETQYF. The CDR3 nucleotides read TGCAGTGCTAGGGGGACTAGCGGGGACCAAGAGACCCAGTACTTC. The chain is built from TRBV20-1 and TRBJ2-5; 13 bases agree with TRBD2. V dropped 3 bases and J dropped 0; count of bases not matched to a gene: 1. The CDR3 spans 15 residues. Germline loops: CDR1 DFQATT, CDR2 SNEGSKA (reference sequence).

This clonotype was observed at least ten times. This chain links TRBV6-1 with TRBJ2-3, with 10 bases identical to TRBD2. Germline CDR1 is MNHNS and CDR2 is SASEGT. Trimming took 5 bases from V and 3 from J; bases not matched to a gene: 5. CDR3 size: 15 residues. CDR3 sequence reads: CASSHLAGETDTQYF. In nucleotides, the CDR3 is TGTGCCAGCAGTCACCTAGCGGGAGAAACAGATACGCAGTATTTT.

This clonotype appeared many times. The gene calls are TRBV30 and TRBJ2-7; D may be TRBD2 (5 bases). The CDR3 runs to 13 residues. The V end lost 2 bases, the J end lost 5 bases, and 13 bases lay between the germline ends. The germline V gene has CDR1 GTSNPN and CDR2 SVGIG (reference sequence). The DNA for the CDR3 is TGTGCCTGGAGTACGGGAAGCGTACACGAGCAGTACTTC. As protein: CAWSTGSVHEQYF.

This clonotype was detected many times. The chain links TRBV20-1 to TRBJ2-7; D perhaps matches TRBD2 (6 bases). The CDR3 is made up of 12 amino acids. V lost 6 bases and J 7 bases, leaving 16 bases between the germline ends. The germline V gene has CDR1 DFQATT and CDR2 SNEGSKA (reference sequence). The CDR3 nucleotides read TGCAGTGCCCTCGATTGGAGGGTGGAGCAGTACTTC. Protein: CSALDWRVEQYF.

The chain combines TRBV5-1 with TRBJ2-1; 7 bases map to TRBD2. Germline V gene sequence: CDR1 SGHRS, CDR2 YFSETQ. The CDR3 extends over 15 amino acids. V trimming: 2 bases; J trimming: 7 bases; junction bases outside the gene matches: 9. Here the CDR3 reads CASSFGLAATNEQFF. CDR3 DNA: TGCGCCAGCAGCTTCGGGCTAGCGGCTACTAATGAGCAGTTCTTC. The whole variable domain, remainder taken from reference TRBV5-1 and TRBJ2-1, is KAGVTQTPRYLIKTRGQQVTLSCSPISGHRSVSWYQQTPGQGLQFLFEYFSETQRNKGNFPGRFSGRQFSNSRSEMNVSTLELGDSALYLCASSFGLAATNEQFFGPGTRLTVL.

This clonotype was detected only a few times. This chain joins TRBV7-9 and TRBJ2-5; D unclear. Germline V gives CDR1 SEHNR, CDR2 FQNEAQ (reference sequence). Trimming took off 5 bases at V and 5 bases at J, with 9 bases between the two ends. This CDR3 is built from 12 residues. Here the CDR3 reads CASSPNTETQYF. The CDR3 DNA reads TGTGCCAGCAGCCCCAACACGGAGACCCAGTACTTC.

This clonotype was counted at least ten times. V is TRBV12-3 or TRBV12-4 and J is TRBJ2-2; D ambiguous. The CDR3 is made up of 14 amino acids. Trimming took 1 base from V and 4 from J, leaving 7 bases between them. The CDR3 DNA is TGTGCCAGCAGTTTAGTTAGCAGCACCGGGGAGCTGTTTTTT. Protein product: CASSLVSSTGELFF.

This clonotype was seen a handful of times. The chain joins TRBV12-5 to TRBJ2-5; D may be TRBD2 (5 bases). The V end lost 4 bases, the J end lost 5 bases, and 11 bases lay between the germline ends. There are 13 residues in the CDR3. Germline V gene lookup returns CDR1 LGHNT and CDR2 FRNRAP. The CDR3 nucleotides are TGTGCTAGTGGTTCGGCGGGTTCGGAGACCCAGTACTTC. It codes for CASGSAGSETQYF.

This clonotype was detected many times. This chain connects TRBV29-1 to TRBJ2-3; 9 nucleotides align to TRBD2. Germline assignment: CDR1 SQVTM and CDR2 ANQGSEA. The junction had 5 bases not matched to a gene; V was cut back by 3 bases and J by 1 base. This CDR3 has 15 residues. This CDR3 reads CSVDSVAGGTDTQYF. CDR3 DNA sequence: TGCAGCGTTGACTCGGTAGCGGGAGGCACAGATACGCAGTATTTT.

The chain has TRBV20-1 and TRBJ2-2; D may be TRBD2 (5 bases). Germline CDR1 DFQATT, CDR2 SNEGSKA (reference sequence). V was shortened by 3 bases and J by 7 bases, with 6 bases between the two germline ends. This CDR3 is built from 11 residues. The CDR3 loop is CSARDFGELFF. DNA of the CDR3: TGCAGTGCTAGGGACTTCGGGGAGCTGTTTTTT.

The chain employs TRBV20-1 and TRBJ2-1; TRBD2 agrees at 7 bases. Germline values: CDR1 DFQATT, CDR2 SNEGSKA (reference sequence). CDR3 length: 14 residues. J gave up 5 bases and V 7 bases, and 11 bases lay outside the gene matches. The CDR3 DNA reads as TGCAGTGTCACGGCGGGACTAAGGAACAATGAGCAGTTCTTC. Translation gives CSVTAGLRNNEQFF.

This clonotype was seen at least ten times. CDR3 nucleotides: TGTGCCAGCAGTGAAGACCTCGAGCAGTACTTC. The encoded protein is CASSEDLEQYF. The gene calls are TRBV2 and TRBJ2-7; D is undetermined. The CDR3 is made up of 11 amino acids. Germline V gene sequence: CDR1 SNHLY, CDR2 FYNNEI. V lost 1 base to trimming and J lost 6 bases, with 4 bases between them.

This clonotype was detected ten times or more. CDR3 sequence reads: CAWSVRGDEQFF. In nucleotides, the CDR3 is TGTGCCTGGAGTGTACGGGGCGATGAGCAGTTCTTC. The chain is built from TRBV30 and TRBJ2-1; D assignment may be TRBD1 or TRBD2 (5 bases each). The CDR3 covers 12 residues. Looked up from germline, CDR1 is GTSNPN and CDR2 is SVGIG (reference sequence). Between the trimmed V and J ends, which lost 0 bases and 8 bases, there was a span of 8 bases.

The sample holds many counts of this clonotype. The chain joins TRBV28 to TRBJ1-2; TRBD1 aligns across 9 bases. Losses at the gene ends were 4 bases for V and 5 bases for J; bases not matched to a gene: 8. The CDR3 is 15 residues long. Per the germline V gene, CDR1 is MDHEN and CDR2 is SYDVKM. The CDR3 coding sequence is TGTGCCAGCAGTTCCCCGGACAGGGGCGGTTATGGCTACACCTTC. Its protein product is CASSSPDRGGYGYTF.

This clonotype was recorded many times. The V and J genes are TRBV2 and TRBJ1-2; D remains ambiguous. Germline V CDR1 and CDR2: SNHLY, FYNNEI. V shed 6 bases and J shed 4 bases, with 15 bases lying between them. The CDR3 spans 14 residues. In DNA, the CDR3 is TGTGCCAGCAGGCCTTCAGTAGGGCTCTATGGCTACACCTTC. As protein: CASRPSVGLYGYTF.

This clonotype was recorded a few times. V and J are TRBV3-1 and TRBJ2-6; D gene ambiguous. The CDR3 has 14 amino acids. CDR1 LGHDT and CDR2 YNNKEL come from the germline V gene (reference sequence). The V end lost 1 base, the J end lost 2 bases, and 3 bases lay between the germline ends. CDR3 region: CASSQVPGANVLTF. DNA for the CDR3: TGTGCCAGCAGCCAAGTACCTGGGGCCAACGTCCTGACTTTC.

There are many counts of this clonotype. The chain recombines TRBV2 with TRBJ2-3; 9 nucleotides align to TRBD1. The ends lost 9 bases at V and 2 bases at J; junction bases unmatched: 3. Germline assignment: CDR1 SNHLY and CDR2 FYNNEI. The CDR3 spans 13 residues. CDR3 amino acids: CARTGGPTDTQYF. The CDR3 DNA follows: TGTGCCAGGACAGGGGGTCCCACAGATACGCAGTATTTT.

This clonotype was seen a few times. The chain couples TRBV5-5 to TRBJ2-7; 7 bases fit TRBD1. V lost 2 bases to trimming and J lost 9 bases; unmatched junction nucleotides: 11. CDR3 size: 14 residues. Germline CDR1 SGHKS, CDR2 YYEKEE (reference sequence). The CDR3 coding sequence is TGTGCCAGCAGCTTTTCGACAGGGTTCCCGTGGCAGTACTTC. This translates into CASSFSTGFPWQYF.

The table lists this clonotype with a few counts. The chain carries TRBV3-1 and TRBJ2-1; tentative D call: TRBD1 (6 bases). The CDR3 is 13 amino acids. Germline V lookup: CDR1 LGHDT, CDR2 YNNKEL (reference sequence). The ends were cut back, 6 bases at V and 6 bases at J, with 12 bases in the middle. For the CDR3, the DNA is TGTGCCAGCAGGGGGGCGGGTTTCAATGAGCAGTTCTTC. Its translation is CASRGAGFNEQFF.

The chain employs TRBV19 and TRBJ2-1, with D unclear. CDR3 size: 15 residues. Germline V lookup: CDR1 LNHDA, CDR2 SQIVND (reference sequence). V lost 7 bases, J lost 4 bases, and 17 bases lay in between. This chain's CDR3 is CASTPRLTAYNEQFF. The CDR3 DNA reads TGTGCCAGTACCCCCCGGCTAACCGCTTACAATGAGCAGTTCTTC.

There are many counts of this clonotype. The chain couples TRBV12-3 or TRBV12-4 to TRBJ1-1; 7 nucleotides line up with TRBD1. J lost 5 bases, V lost 6 bases, and 15 bases had no gene match. The length of the CDR3 is 16 residues. CDR3 nucleotide sequence: TGTGCCAGCAGCTACCCCTCCGACAGGGCGGAGACTGAAGCTTTCTTT. Residues: CASSYPSDRAETEAFF.

There are a few counts of this clonotype. In nucleotides, the CDR3 is TGCAGTGCTAGAGTATGGGGGACTAGCGGGGTATACAATGAGCAGTTCTTC. This encodes CSARVWGTSGVYNEQFF. The V gene is TRBV20-1, the J gene TRBJ2-1, with TRBD2 matching over 13 bases. Per the germline V gene, CDR1 is DFQATT and CDR2 is SNEGSKA (reference sequence). CDR3 length equals 17 residues. V shed 1 base, J shed 4 bases, and the junction held 7 bases outside the gene matches.

V gene TRBV6-2 or TRBV6-3 combines with J gene TRBJ1-1; D remains unclear. The CDR3 consists of 13 residues. The V and J ends lost 0 bases and 11 bases respectively, with 13 bases between them. Germline V lookup: CDR1 MNHEY, CDR2 SVGEGT. As DNA, the CDR3 is TGTGCCAGCAGTTACTCGGACGAAATGGTCGCTTTCTTT. This encodes CASSYSDEMVAFF.

V gene TRBV2 combines with J gene TRBJ2-2; D is possibly TRBD2 (6 bases). Looked up from germline, CDR1 is SNHLY and CDR2 is FYNNEI. The CDR3 has 16 residues. Trimming cost V 4 bases and J 0 bases, with 12 bases left between them. CDR3 in amino acids: CASSGDSGPNTGELFF. CDR3 in DNA: TGTGCCAGCAGTGGAGATAGCGGACCGAACACCGGGGAGCTGTTTTTT.

V usage is TRBV19 and J usage is TRBJ2-1; D unresolved. The V gene's germline CDR1 is LNHDA and CDR2 SQIVND (reference sequence). V was pared by 4 bases and J by 1 base, with 8 bases between. The CDR3 totals 14 residues. This CDR3 reads CASSTTISYNEQFF. The CDR3 DNA is TGTGCCAGTAGTACAACTATATCCTACAATGAGCAGTTCTTC.

This clonotype was seen many times. V usage is TRBV2 and J usage is TRBJ2-5, with 7 bases identical to TRBD2. Germline-derived CDR1 and CDR2 are SNHLY and FYNNEI. The CDR3 loop spans 13 amino acids. Germline trimming cut 4 bases from V and 2 bases from J; bases unmatched to any gene: 1. CDR3 residues: CASSGGGQETQYF. For the CDR3, the DNA is TGTGCCAGCAGTGGGGGGGGACAAGAGACCCAGTACTTC.

This chain connects TRBV28 to TRBJ2-3; 9 bases match TRBD1. Germline CDR1 reads MDHEN; CDR2 reads SYDVKM. The CDR3 runs to 16 residues. The trim removed 8 bases at V and 4 bases at J, leaving 13 bases unmatched. The CDR3 bases are TGTGCCAGCTCGGGCTCCGGACAGGGGTTGTCAGATACGCAGTATTTT. This sequence encodes CASSGSGQGLSDTQYF.

The genes are TRBV6-1 and TRBJ1-1, with 9 bases fitting TRBD1. Germline CDR1 MNHNS, CDR2 SASEGT. The CDR3 sequence is 15 residues long. Trimming cost V 3 bases and J 4 bases; bases outside gene matches: 6. CDR3 region: CASSDEGTGSTEAFF. The CDR3 coding sequence is TGTGCCAGCAGTGATGAGGGGACAGGGAGCACTGAAGCTTTCTTT.

This clonotype occurred a few times. V is TRBV15 and J is TRBJ1-5, with D perhaps matching TRBD1 (6 bases). Per germline, CDR1 LNHNV and CDR2 YYDKDF (reference sequence). The V end was cut by 5 bases, the J end by 5 bases, with 19 bases between. The CDR3 totals 16 residues. The CDR3 is CATSGGGLSKDQPQHF. In DNA form, the CDR3 reads TGTGCCACCAGCGGGGGGGGGCTCAGCAAAGATCAGCCCCAGCATTTT.

This clonotype was seen ten or more times. The V and J genes are TRBV7-9 and TRBJ2-7; 7 nucleotides match TRBD1. The CDR3 is 15 amino acids. From germline, CDR1 is SEHNR and CDR2 FQNEAQ (reference sequence). V dropped 4 bases and J dropped 1; count of bases not matched to a gene: 7. The CDR3 here is CASSSSGTESYEQYF. The CDR3 bases are TGTGCCAGCAGCTCCTCCGGGACAGAATCCTACGAGCAGTACTTC.

The chain uses TRBV7-9 and TRBJ2-6, with unresolved D. The germline V gene encodes CDR1 SEHNR and CDR2 FQNEAQ (reference sequence). The length of the CDR3 is 13 residues. V was cut by 3 bases and J by 12 bases, with 12 bases left in between. CDR3 DNA sequence: TGTGCCAGCAGCTTCATAGTTTCTAGCGTCCTGACTTTC. This gives the protein CASSFIVSSVLTF. The entire variable domain, with the rest obtained from reference TRBV7-9 and TRBJ2-6, is as follows: DTGVSQNPRHKITKRGQNVTFRCDPISEHNRLYWYRQTLGQGPEFLTYFQNEAQLEKSRLLSDRFSAERPKGSFSTLEIQRTEQGDSAMYLCASSFIVSSVLTFGAGSRLTVL.

This clonotype came up a few times. The chain combines TRBV4-1 with TRBJ2-2, with no clear D. Between the trimmed V and J ends, which lost 0 bases and 0 bases, there was a span of 14 bases. The germline V gene encodes CDR1 MGHRA and CDR2 YSYEKL. The CDR3 loop spans 18 amino acids. Written as DNA, the CDR3 is TGCGCCAGCAGCCAAGAGTCCGACGTAGCCGCGAACACCGGGGAGCTGTTTTTT. The encoded protein is CASSQESDVAANTGELFF.